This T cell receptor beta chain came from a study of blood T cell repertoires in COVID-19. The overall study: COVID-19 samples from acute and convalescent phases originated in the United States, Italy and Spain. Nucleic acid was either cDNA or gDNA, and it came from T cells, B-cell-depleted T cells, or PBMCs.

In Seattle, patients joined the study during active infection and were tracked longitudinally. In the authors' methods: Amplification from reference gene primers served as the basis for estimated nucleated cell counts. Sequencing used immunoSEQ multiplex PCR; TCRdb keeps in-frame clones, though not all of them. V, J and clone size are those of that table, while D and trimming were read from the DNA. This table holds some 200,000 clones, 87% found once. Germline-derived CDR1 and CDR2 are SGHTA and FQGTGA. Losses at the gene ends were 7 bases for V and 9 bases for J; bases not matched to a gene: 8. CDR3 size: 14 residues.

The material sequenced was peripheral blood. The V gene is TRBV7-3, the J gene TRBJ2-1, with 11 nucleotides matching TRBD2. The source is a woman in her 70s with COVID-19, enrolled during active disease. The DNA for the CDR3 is TGTGCCAGCACCGCACTAGCGGGAGCGGGTGAGCAGTTCTTC. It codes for CASTALAGAGEQFF.